A single sample is the source of the 10 T cell receptor beta chains below, sequenced in a study of cytomegalovirus exposure and HLA in healthy donors. The PCR contained 60 Vbeta and 13 Jbeta primers. Assay used: immunoSEQ multiplex PCR; TCRdb lists only in-frame clones, some missing. The table shows about 67,000 clones, with 80% to 90% occurring only once. Sequenced material: PBMCs. Source of these receptors: a woman in her twenties or thirties in good health and CMV-seropositive.

A word on this clone: Different DNA sequences within this sample yield the same CDR3. The chain combines TRBV28 with TRBJ1-1; D remains ambiguous. This CDR3 is 14 amino acids long. CDR1 and CDR2 (germline): MDHEN, SYDVKM. The V and J ends lost 6 bases and 0 bases respectively, with 11 bases between them. CDR3 DNA sequence: TGTGCCAGCAGGTCAGGTATCATGAACACTGAAGCTTTCTTT. It codes for CASRSGIMNTEAFF.

V usage is TRBV29-1 and J usage is TRBJ2-5; D may be TRBD1 (6 bases). The CDR3 contains 15 residues. V shed 7 bases and J shed 8 bases, with 26 bases lying between them. Germline CDR1 reads SQVTM; CDR2 reads ANQGSEA. The CDR3 DNA sequence: TGCAGCGCCATGAGCGATCTAGGACAGTTTCCTACCCAGTACTTC. Translating it yields CSAMSDLGQFPTQYF.

The rearrangement uses TRBV7-9 and TRBJ1-3, with a possible D match to TRBD1 (6 bases). Germline V CDR1 and CDR2: SEHNR, FQNEAQ (reference sequence). The CDR3 is made up of 18 amino acids. V lost 2 bases, J lost 0 bases, and 17 bases lay in between. CDR3 nucleotide sequence: TGTGCCAGCAGCTTACTGGACAGAGGGGATTACTCTGGAAACACCATATATTTT. Translation gives CASSLLDRGDYSGNTIYF. Based on the CDR3 plus reference TRBV7-9 and TRBJ1-3, the full variable domain is DTGVSQNPRHKITKRGQNVTFRCDPISEHNRLYWYRQTLGQGPEFLTYFQNEAQLEKSRLLSDRFSAERPKGSFSTLEIQRTEQGDSAMYLCASSLLDRGDYSGNTIYFGEGSWLTVV.

The gene calls are TRBV5-1 and TRBJ2-1, with a possible D match to TRBD2 (6 bases). The V end was cut by 7 bases, the J end by 1 base, with 27 bases between. Per germline, CDR1 SGHRS and CDR2 YFSETQ. This CDR3 is 19 amino acids long. CDR3 residues: CASGAIGSNVVGSYNEQFF. In nucleotides, the CDR3 is TGCGCCAGCGGCGCTATCGGGAGCAACGTCGTAGGGTCCTACAATGAGCAGTTCTTC.

The V and J genes are TRBV9 and TRBJ2-3; D unclear. Germline V CDR1 and CDR2: SGDLS, YYNGEE. V gave up 3 bases and J gave up 0 bases, with 11 bases separating them. The CDR3 runs to 15 residues. The CDR3 region is CASSASYLSTDTQYF. The CDR3 nucleotides read TGTGCCAGCAGCGCCTCTTATTTAAGCACAGATACGCAGTATTTT.

The genes are TRBV28 and TRBJ1-2; D gene uncertain. Per germline, CDR1 MDHEN and CDR2 SYDVKM. Trimming cost V 4 bases and J 3 bases, with 18 bases left between them. CDR3 length: 16 amino acids. The CDR3 coding sequence is TGTGCCAGCAGTTACGTAGGAGGAAATCGTGACTATGGCTACACCTTC. Its translation: CASSYVGGNRDYGYTF.

The rearrangement links TRBV5-6 to TRBJ2-1; TRBD2 matches at 7 bases. There are 14 residues in the CDR3. Germline CDR1 is SGHDT and CDR2 is YYEEEE. V was pared by 7 bases and J by 5 bases, with 9 bases of the junction left unmatched. The CDR3 loop is CASSPGRPHNEQFF. In DNA, the CDR3 is TGTGCCAGCTCACCCGGGAGGCCCCACAATGAGCAGTTCTTC.

The chain has TRBV9 and TRBJ1-4; no firm D call. The V and J ends lost 3 bases and 3 bases respectively, with 9 bases between them. CDR3 size: 14 residues. Germline V gene data show CDR1 as SGDLS and CDR2 as YYNGEE. The CDR3 nucleotides read TGTGCCAGCAGCGGGCTGGCAGCTAATGAAAAACTGTTTTTT. Protein: CASSGLAANEKLFF.

The chain is built from TRBV11-2 and TRBJ2-1, with no clear D. Looked up from germline, CDR1 is SGHAT and CDR2 is FQNNGV. This CDR3 comprises 15 residues. V lost 2 bases and J lost 2, with 10 bases in between. The CDR3 is CASSLTDSAYNEQFF. Here the CDR3 DNA reads TGTGCCAGCAGCTTAACCGACTCAGCCTACAATGAGCAGTTCTTC.

The chain carries TRBV7-8 and TRBJ2-5; 7 positions match TRBD2. V lost 6 bases and J lost 13; bases outside the gene matches: 8. Germline V gene lookup returns CDR1 SGHVS and CDR2 FQNEAQ. The CDR3 runs to 11 residues. The CDR3 nucleotides are TGTGCCAGCAGAGCGGCGGGAGATCGGTACTTC. It specifies CASRAAGDRYF.